The sequence of this TCR beta chain was determined in a study of cytomegalovirus exposure and HLA in healthy donors. Study findings and constraints: In vitro data verified a few CMV-associated chains as specific for CMV antigens. When analyzed later, the rates of TCR association showed variation by HLA locus, with DRB1 the most and HLA-C the fewest. HLA-A and HLA-B allele assignments for most subjects were reportedly predicted accurately using TCR beta sequences.

Trimming left V 0 bases short and J 4 bases short, with 13 bases between. The CDR3 consists of 16 residues. Germline CDR1 is MGHRA and CDR2 is YSYEKL. The PCR was carried out with 60 Vbeta primers and 13 Jbeta primers. The table came from immunoSEQ multiplex PCR; TCRdb's copy has only in-frame clones and leaves some out. The table shows about 100,000 clones, with 60% to 80% occurring only once. As for this clone: The antigen is not known.

The chain uses TRBV4-1 and TRBJ1-5, with a weak D call TRBD1 (6 bases). This clonotype originated in a woman aged 18-29 years in good health and CMV-seropositive. The sequencing sample was made of PBMCs. CDR3 coding DNA: TGCGCCAGCAGCCAAGATAAAGTAACAGGGAATCAGCCCCAGCATTTT. This translates into CASSQDKVTGNQPQHF.